This T cell receptor beta chain was obtained from a study of neurological immune-mediated disorders. Looking at the study overall: Multiple sclerosis patients numbering about 34 comprised around 31 relapsing-remitting and 3 secondary progressive patients.

In this sample, this clonotype turned up many times. Every sequencing run generated in excess of 180 million TCR-beta sequences. These sequences covered 15-18 subjects. TCRdb ran MiXCR on the 5' RACE reads and lists one entry per CDR3 protein. The sample contains approximately 130,000 distinct CDR3 sequences, approximately 3.2% of which appear only once. V was shortened by 1 base and J by 0 bases, with 4 bases between the two germline ends. This CDR3 region has 13 residues. Germline V gene lookup returns CDR1 SGHRS and CDR2 YFSETQ. Sequencing was performed on PBMCs. The V call is TRBV5-1, the J call TRBJ2-5; D is unclear. The clonotype originates from a woman in her 30s with multiple sclerosis. The CDR3 nucleotides are TGCGCCAGCAGCTTGACAGACCAAGAGACCCAGTACTTC. It yields the protein CASSLTDQETQYF.